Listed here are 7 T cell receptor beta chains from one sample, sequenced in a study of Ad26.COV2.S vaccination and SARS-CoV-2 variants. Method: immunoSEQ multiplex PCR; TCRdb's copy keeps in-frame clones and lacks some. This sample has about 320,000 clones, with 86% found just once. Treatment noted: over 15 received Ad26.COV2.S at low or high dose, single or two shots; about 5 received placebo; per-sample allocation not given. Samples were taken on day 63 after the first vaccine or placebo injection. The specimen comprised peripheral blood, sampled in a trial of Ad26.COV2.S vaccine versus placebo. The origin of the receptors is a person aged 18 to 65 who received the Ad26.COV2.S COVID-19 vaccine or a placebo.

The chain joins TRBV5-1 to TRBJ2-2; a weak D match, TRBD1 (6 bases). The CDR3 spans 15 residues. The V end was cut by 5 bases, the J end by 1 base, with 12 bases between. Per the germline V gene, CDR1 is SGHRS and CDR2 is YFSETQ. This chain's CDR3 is CASRPLGGNTGELFF. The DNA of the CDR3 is TGCGCCAGCAGACCTCTAGGGGGGAACACCGGGGAGCTGTTTTTT.

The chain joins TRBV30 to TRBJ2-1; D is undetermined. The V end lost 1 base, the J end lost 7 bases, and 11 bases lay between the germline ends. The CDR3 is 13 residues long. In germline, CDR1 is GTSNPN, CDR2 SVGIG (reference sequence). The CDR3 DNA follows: TGTGCCTGGAGTGCCACCAGCCGGAATGAGCAGTTCTTC. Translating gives CAWSATSRNEQFF.

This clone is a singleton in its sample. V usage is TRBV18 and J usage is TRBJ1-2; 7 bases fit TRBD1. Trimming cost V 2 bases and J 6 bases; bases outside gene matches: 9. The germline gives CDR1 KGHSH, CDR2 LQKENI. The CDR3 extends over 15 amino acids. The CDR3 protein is CASSPTGDALDGYTF. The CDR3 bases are TGTGCCAGCTCACCAACAGGGGACGCGCTGGATGGCTACACCTTC.

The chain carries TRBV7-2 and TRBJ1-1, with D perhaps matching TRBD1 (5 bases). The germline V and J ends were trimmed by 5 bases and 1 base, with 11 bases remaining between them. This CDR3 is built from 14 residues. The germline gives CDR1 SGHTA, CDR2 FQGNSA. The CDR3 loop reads CASSPRQQNTEAFF. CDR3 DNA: TGTGCCAGCAGCCCTAGACAGCAGAACACTGAAGCTTTCTTT.

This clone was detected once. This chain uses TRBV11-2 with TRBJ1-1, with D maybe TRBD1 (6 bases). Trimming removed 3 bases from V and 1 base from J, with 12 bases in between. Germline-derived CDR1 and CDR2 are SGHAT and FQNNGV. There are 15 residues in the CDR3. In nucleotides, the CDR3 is TGTGCCAGCAGCTTTACCGGGACACAGAACACTGAAGCTTTCTTT. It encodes CASSFTGTQNTEAFF.

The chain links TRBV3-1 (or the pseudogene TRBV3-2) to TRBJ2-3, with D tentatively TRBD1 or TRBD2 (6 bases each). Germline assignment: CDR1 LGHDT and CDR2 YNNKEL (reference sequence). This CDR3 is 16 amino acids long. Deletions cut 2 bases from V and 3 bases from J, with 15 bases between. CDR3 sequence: CASSQKRGASTDTQYF. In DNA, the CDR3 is TGTGCCAGCAGCCAAAAGAGGGGGGCCTCAACAGATACGCAGTATTTT.

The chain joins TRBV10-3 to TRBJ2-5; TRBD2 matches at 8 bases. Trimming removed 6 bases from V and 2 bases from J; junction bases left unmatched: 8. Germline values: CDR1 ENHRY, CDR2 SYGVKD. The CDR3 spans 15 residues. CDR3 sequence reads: CAIRNSGELQETQYF. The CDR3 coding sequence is TGTGCCATCAGGAATAGCGGGGAGCTTCAAGAGACCCAGTACTTC.